These T cell receptor beta chains were read from a single sample in a study of T cells after posttransplantation cyclophosphamide. Libraries were prepared by immunoSEQ multiplex PCR; TCRdb keeps only in-frame clonotypes and omits some of them. The table shows 3,500 to 4,000 clones, with less than 80% occurring only once. What was sequenced was memory CD8+ T cells sorted from blood. All receptors derive from a man aged 25 to 45 in good health and a related stem cell transplant donor. The CDR3 runs from the conserved cysteine through the conserved F or W. The D gene is left open where the match is weak. Only part of the rows carry a size: once, few, many, or a class if the clone is expanded.

TRBV27	NA	TRBJ2-6	NA	TGTGCCAGCAGTGCAGGGACTGGGGCCAACGTCCTGACTTTC	CASSAGTGANVLTF
TRBV9	NA	TRBJ2-5	NA	TGTGCCAGCAGCGTAGCGGCAGGGGACCAAGAGACCCAGTACTTC	CASSVAAGDQETQYF
TRBV11-2	TRBD2	TRBJ2-7	NA	TGTGCCAGCAGCTTAGCTAGCGGGGGCCATTACGAGCAGTACTTC	CASSLASGGHYEQYF
TRBV7-3	TRBD2	TRBJ2-5	once	TGTGCCAGCAGCTTGGTGGGGGAGGGGACCCAAGAGACCCAGTACTTC	CASSLVGEGTQETQYF
TRBV4-3	NA	TRBJ2-5	NA	TGCGCCAGCAGCCAAGATACCAGGGGATCGATGGAGACCCAGTACTTC	CASSQDTRGSMETQYF
TRBV11-3	TRBD1	TRBJ2-4	NA	TGTGCCAGCAGCTCCGGACAGGGAGACATTCAGTACTTC	CASSSGQGDIQYF
TRBV27	TRBD2	TRBJ2-7	large	TGTGCCAGCAGTTTTACGGGGGGGCCAGTCGAGCAGTACTTC	CASSFTGGPVEQYF
TRBV28	TRBD1	TRBJ2-5	NA	TGTGCCAGCAGCCTCCGGACAGGTGGGGAGGAGACCCAGTACTTC	CASSLRTGGEETQYF
TRBV6-5	NA	TRBJ2-1	NA	TGTGCCAGCAGTTACGCGACAGGAGCCCCTTACAATGAGCAGTTCTTC	CASSYATGAPYNEQFF
TRBV28	TRBD1	TRBJ1-5	NA	TGTGCCAGCAGCCGAGGACAGGGCAATCAGCCCCAGCATTTT	CASSRGQGNQPQHF
TRBV7-9	NA	TRBJ1-3	medium-sized	TGTGCCAGCAGGCGTGGGGAGAACTTAAACACCATATATTTT	CASRRGENLNTIYF
TRBV4-1	TRBD1	TRBJ1-2	medium-sized	TGCGCCAGCAGCCAATGGCAAGGGGCATTGGGACAGGGGATATATGGCTACACCTTC	CASSQWQGALGQGIYGYTF
TRBV28	TRBD1	TRBJ1-6	NA	TGTGCCAGCAGCCGGGGACAGGGCGATTTGTCACCCCTCCACTTT	CASSRGQGDLSPLHF
TRBV6-4	TRBD2	TRBJ2-1	NA	TGTGCCAGCAGTGAGTCTAGCGGGGGACACAATGAGCAGTTCTTC	CASSESSGGHNEQFF
TRBV9	NA	TRBJ2-7	NA	TGTGCCAGCTTTATCGAACAGAAGACGGCATACGAGCAGTACTTC	CASFIEQKTAYEQYF
TRBV27	NA	TRBJ2-7	NA	TGTGCCAGCAGTTTAGCGGACCCCAGGGCGAATGAGCAGTACTTC	CASSLADPRANEQYF
TRBV5-4	TRBD1	TRBJ1-1	NA	TGTGCCAGCAGGCCCACAGGGGCCGCTGAAGCTTTCTTT	CASRPTGAAEAFF
TRBV7-8	TRBD2	TRBJ2-1	NA	TGTGCCAGCACCCCGACTAGCGGGGGGGCCGCCTCCTACAATGAGCAGTTCTTC	CASTPTSGGAASYNEQFF
TRBV9	TRBD1	TRBJ2-1	NA	TGTGCCAGCAGCGCCCTCGGGACAGGGTTTGATGAGCAGTTCTTC	CASSALGTGFDEQFF
TRBV19	TRBD2	TRBJ2-3	NA	TGTGCCAGTAGTACTCGGGGTAGCGGGAGCGAGGATACGCAGTATTTT	CASSTRGSGSEDTQYF
TRBV4-2	TRBD1	TRBJ1-2	NA	TGTGCCAGCAGCCTTAGGGGACAGGGAAACTATGGCTACACCTTC	CASSLRGQGNYGYTF
TRBV7-8	TRBD2	TRBJ2-7	NA	TGTGCCAGCAGCTTAGAGGCGGGGGGGCTGAGCGAGCAGTACTTC	CASSLEAGGLSEQYF
TRBV6-5	NA	TRBJ2-2	NA	TGTGCCAGCAGTTACTCGAACGGGAACACCGGGGAGCTGTTTTTT	CASSYSNGNTGELFF
TRBV13	NA	TRBJ1-3	NA	TGTGCCAGCAGCTTAGGACAGGGAGGAAACACCATATATTTT	CASSLGQGGNTIYF
TRBV11-2	NA	TRBJ2-3	NA	TGTGCCAGCAGCACGGCGCAGGGTAGCACAGATACGCAGTATTTT	CASSTAQGSTDTQYF
TRBV5-5	TRBD1	TRBJ2-1	few	TGCGCCAGCAGCCAAGATAAAGGGGGCCGGGTAGGAGAGCAGTTCTTC	CASSQDKGGRVGEQFF
TRBV6-1	NA	TRBJ2-7	NA	TGTGCCAGCACCCCGGGGGGGACAGGGTCCGACGAGCAGTACTTC	CASTPGGTGSDEQYF
TRBV7-8	NA	TRBJ2-1	NA	TGTGCCAGCAGCTTAGCCCGGACAGGCGGGATTCCGAATGAGCAGTTCTTC	CASSLARTGGIPNEQFF
TRBV9	NA	TRBJ2-7	few	TGTGCCATCTGTATCAGGCAGAAGACGGCATACGAGCAGTACTTC	CAICIRQKTAYEQYF
TRBV28	TRBD1	TRBJ1-5	NA	TGTGCCAGCAGCCTGGGACAGGGTAATCAGCCCCAGCATTTT	CASSLGQGNQPQHF
TRBV2	NA	TRBJ1-5	NA	TGTGCCAGCAGTGAAACCCCTCCGGCGGGTAATAGCAATCAGCCCCAGCATTTT	CASSETPPAGNSNQPQHF
TRBV9	NA	TRBJ2-7	few	TGTGCCAGCAGCTTCAGGCAGGGGACGGCCTACGAGCAGTACTTC	CASSFRQGTAYEQYF
TRBV4-3	TRBD1	TRBJ1-1	NA	TGCGCCAGCACTCCCTCCCCGGGGGACAGGGGGCCTGGCACTGAAGCTTTCTTT	CASTPSPGDRGPGTEAFF
TRBV6-6	TRBD1	TRBJ1-4	few	TGTGCCAGCAGTTCCCCCAGGGGGGTTAATGAAAAACTGTTTTTT	CASSSPRGVNEKLFF
TRBV5-6	NA	TRBJ2-7	NA	TGTGCCAGCAGCGCGGGACTGTCCTACGAGCAGTACTTC	CASSAGLSYEQYF
TRBV27	NA	TRBJ1-2	few	TGTGCCAGCAGCCAAAGAGGGGGAGGGGGGGCTAACTATGGCTACACCTTC	CASSQRGGGGANYGYTF
TRBV5-6	TRBD1	TRBJ2-7	NA	TGTGCCAGCAGCGCCCCGGGACAGTTCTACGAGCAGTACTTC	CASSAPGQFYEQYF
TRBV15	TRBD1	TRBJ2-1	medium-sized	TGTGCCACCAGCACTTCCGGGACAGGGTGGAATGAGCAGTTCTTC	CATSTSGTGWNEQFF
TRBV10-3	TRBD2	TRBJ2-3	NA	TGTGCCATCAGTGAGAGCGCGGGGGAGGCAGATACGCAGTATTTT	CAISESAGEADTQYF
TRBV13	NA	TRBJ2-7	NA	TGTGCCAGCAGCTTAGGCTACGAGCAGTACTTC	CASSLGYEQYF
TRBV5-5	TRBD1	TRBJ2-7	few	TGTGCCAGCAGCCCCGGACAGGGGGCGAGGGAGCAGTACTTC	CASSPGQGAREQYF
TRBV5-1	TRBD1	TRBJ2-7	NA	TGCGCCAGCAGCTTGGAAGGACAGGGATCCTACGAGCAGTACTTC	CASSLEGQGSYEQYF
TRBV7-2	NA	TRBJ1-2	NA	TGTGCCAGCAGCTTAGAACAGGGCTATGGCTACACCTTC	CASSLEQGYGYTF
TRBV7-2	NA	TRBJ1-2	NA	TGTGCCAGCAGCTTACTTGAGCCGTTCAACTATGGCTACACCTTC	CASSLLEPFNYGYTF
TRBV7-2	TRBD1	TRBJ1-1	NA	TGTGCCAGCAGCACAGGGGTATCTGGGACTGAAGCTTTCTTT	CASSTGVSGTEAFF
TRBV9	NA	TRBJ2-7	few	TGTGCCAGTTGCTTCGGGCAGGGGACGGCCTACGAGCAGTACTTC	CASCFGQGTAYEQYF
TRBV7-9	NA	TRBJ1-1	NA	TGTGCCAGCAGCTTAGGGGGACAACACACTGAAGCTTTCTTT	CASSLGGQHTEAFF
TRBV5-4	NA	TRBJ1-6	NA	TGTGCCAGCAGCTTGGAGCCGGGAACCTCACCCCTCCACTTT	CASSLEPGTSPLHF
TRBV13	TRBD2	TRBJ2-1	NA	TGTGCCAGCAGCTTAGCCCCGGGGGGGGACAATGAGCAGTTCTTC	CASSLAPGGDNEQFF
TRBV28	TRBD2	TRBJ2-1	few	TGTGCCAGCAGCCGGGGGGGTTCCTACAATGAGCAGTTCTTC	CASSRGGSYNEQFF
TRBV5-5	TRBD1	TRBJ2-7	NA	TGTGCCAGCAGCTTTGGGACAGGCCCTTACGAGCAGTACTTC	CASSFGTGPYEQYF
TRBV4-1	NA	TRBJ2-1	NA	TGCGCCAGCAGCCCCCCCCTACAGGGACTATACAATGAGCAGTTCTTC	CASSPPLQGLYNEQFF
TRBV7-9	TRBD2	TRBJ2-1	medium-sized	TGTGCCAGCAGCCCGAGCGGGGGGGCCCATTATGAGCAGTTCTTC	CASSPSGGAHYEQFF
TRBV27	NA	TRBJ1-2	NA	TGTGCCAGCAGCCAAAGGGGGGAAGGGGGGGCTAACTATGGCTACACCTTC	CASSQRGEGGANYGYTF
TRBV7-3	TRBD2	TRBJ2-1	NA	TGTGCCAGCAGCCCGGGACTAGCGGGGGCCTACAATGAGCAGTTCTTC	CASSPGLAGAYNEQFF
TRBV7-8	NA	TRBJ1-2	NA	TGTGCCAGCAGCTTAGTCGGTACAGGGAACTATGGCTACACCTTC	CASSLVGTGNYGYTF